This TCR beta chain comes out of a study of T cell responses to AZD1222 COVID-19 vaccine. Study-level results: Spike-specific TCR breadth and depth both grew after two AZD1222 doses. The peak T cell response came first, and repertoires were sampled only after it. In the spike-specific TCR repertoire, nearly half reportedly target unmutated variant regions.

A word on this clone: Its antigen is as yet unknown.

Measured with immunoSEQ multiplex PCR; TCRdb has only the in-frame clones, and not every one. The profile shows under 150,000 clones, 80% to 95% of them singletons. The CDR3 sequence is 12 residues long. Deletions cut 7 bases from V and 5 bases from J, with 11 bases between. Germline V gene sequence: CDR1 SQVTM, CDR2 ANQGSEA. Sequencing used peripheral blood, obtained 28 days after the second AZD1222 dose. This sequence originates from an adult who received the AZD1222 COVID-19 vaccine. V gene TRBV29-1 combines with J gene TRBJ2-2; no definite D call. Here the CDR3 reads CSAKTGTGELFF. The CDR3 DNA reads TGCAGCGCAAAAACCGGGACCGGGGAGCTGTTTTTT.